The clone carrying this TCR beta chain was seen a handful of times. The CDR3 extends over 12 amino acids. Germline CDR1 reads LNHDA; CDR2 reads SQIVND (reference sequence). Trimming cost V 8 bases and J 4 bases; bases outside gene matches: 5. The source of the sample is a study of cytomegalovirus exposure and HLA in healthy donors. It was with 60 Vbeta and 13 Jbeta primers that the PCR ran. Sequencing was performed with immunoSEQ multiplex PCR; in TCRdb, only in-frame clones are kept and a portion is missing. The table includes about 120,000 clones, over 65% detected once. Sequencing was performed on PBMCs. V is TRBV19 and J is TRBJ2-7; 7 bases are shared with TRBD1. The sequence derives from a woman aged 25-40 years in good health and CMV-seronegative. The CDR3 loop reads CASGDSQYEQYF. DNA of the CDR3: TGTGCCAGTGGGGACAGCCAATACGAGCAGTACTTC.